These 3 T cell receptor beta chains originate from one sample sequenced in a study of blood T cells in healthy people across ages. Sample-barcoded 5' priming and a J-beta primer mix drove a second PCR of 7 to 11 cycles. MiXCR was run by TCRdb on the 5' RACE reads, yielding one entry per CDR3 protein. The repertoire consists of approximately 1,700,000 distinct CDR3 sequences, with roughly two fifths occurring once and the leading ten covering roughly 23%. Sequencing used blood. The receptors come from a human donor in good health.

A few counts support this clonotype. This chain uses TRBV7-9 with TRBJ1-4; D is undetermined. Trimming removed 3 bases at V and 12 bases at J, with 20 bases between. The V gene's germline CDR1 is SEHNR and CDR2 FQNEAQ (reference sequence). CDR3 length equals 15 residues. In DNA form, the CDR3 reads TGTGCCAGCAGCTTCAGCTTGTCAATTGGGGAGGAACTGTTTTTT. This translates into CASSFSLSIGEELFF. Drawing the rest from reference TRBV7-9 and TRBJ1-4, the complete variable domain is DTGVSQNPRHKITKRGQNVTFRCDPISEHNRLYWYRQTLGQGPEFLTYFQNEAQLEKSRLLSDRFSAERPKGSFSTLEIQRTEQGDSAMYLCASSFSLSIGEELFFGSGTQLSVL.

This clonotype was detected only a few times. The V call is TRBV6-6, the J call TRBJ2-1; D may be TRBD1 (5 bases). Per germline, CDR1 MNHNY and CDR2 SVGAGI (reference sequence). V lost 5 bases and J 3 bases, leaving 14 bases between the germline ends. This CDR3 is 15 amino acids long. CDR3 sequence (DNA): TGTGCCAGCAGTGGAGACAGACAGAACTACAATGAGCAGTTCTTC. This encodes CASSGDRQNYNEQFF.

This chain joins TRBV29-1 and TRBJ2-5; 8 bases align to TRBD2. CDR1 and CDR2 from the germline V gene are SQVTM and ANQGSEA. The CDR3 contains 13 residues. V shed 5 bases, J shed 11 bases, and the junction held 13 bases outside the gene matches. Here the CDR3 reads CSVRSGDYNEQYF. The CDR3 region has the DNA TGCAGCGTTCGTAGCGGGGACTACAATGAGCAGTACTTC.